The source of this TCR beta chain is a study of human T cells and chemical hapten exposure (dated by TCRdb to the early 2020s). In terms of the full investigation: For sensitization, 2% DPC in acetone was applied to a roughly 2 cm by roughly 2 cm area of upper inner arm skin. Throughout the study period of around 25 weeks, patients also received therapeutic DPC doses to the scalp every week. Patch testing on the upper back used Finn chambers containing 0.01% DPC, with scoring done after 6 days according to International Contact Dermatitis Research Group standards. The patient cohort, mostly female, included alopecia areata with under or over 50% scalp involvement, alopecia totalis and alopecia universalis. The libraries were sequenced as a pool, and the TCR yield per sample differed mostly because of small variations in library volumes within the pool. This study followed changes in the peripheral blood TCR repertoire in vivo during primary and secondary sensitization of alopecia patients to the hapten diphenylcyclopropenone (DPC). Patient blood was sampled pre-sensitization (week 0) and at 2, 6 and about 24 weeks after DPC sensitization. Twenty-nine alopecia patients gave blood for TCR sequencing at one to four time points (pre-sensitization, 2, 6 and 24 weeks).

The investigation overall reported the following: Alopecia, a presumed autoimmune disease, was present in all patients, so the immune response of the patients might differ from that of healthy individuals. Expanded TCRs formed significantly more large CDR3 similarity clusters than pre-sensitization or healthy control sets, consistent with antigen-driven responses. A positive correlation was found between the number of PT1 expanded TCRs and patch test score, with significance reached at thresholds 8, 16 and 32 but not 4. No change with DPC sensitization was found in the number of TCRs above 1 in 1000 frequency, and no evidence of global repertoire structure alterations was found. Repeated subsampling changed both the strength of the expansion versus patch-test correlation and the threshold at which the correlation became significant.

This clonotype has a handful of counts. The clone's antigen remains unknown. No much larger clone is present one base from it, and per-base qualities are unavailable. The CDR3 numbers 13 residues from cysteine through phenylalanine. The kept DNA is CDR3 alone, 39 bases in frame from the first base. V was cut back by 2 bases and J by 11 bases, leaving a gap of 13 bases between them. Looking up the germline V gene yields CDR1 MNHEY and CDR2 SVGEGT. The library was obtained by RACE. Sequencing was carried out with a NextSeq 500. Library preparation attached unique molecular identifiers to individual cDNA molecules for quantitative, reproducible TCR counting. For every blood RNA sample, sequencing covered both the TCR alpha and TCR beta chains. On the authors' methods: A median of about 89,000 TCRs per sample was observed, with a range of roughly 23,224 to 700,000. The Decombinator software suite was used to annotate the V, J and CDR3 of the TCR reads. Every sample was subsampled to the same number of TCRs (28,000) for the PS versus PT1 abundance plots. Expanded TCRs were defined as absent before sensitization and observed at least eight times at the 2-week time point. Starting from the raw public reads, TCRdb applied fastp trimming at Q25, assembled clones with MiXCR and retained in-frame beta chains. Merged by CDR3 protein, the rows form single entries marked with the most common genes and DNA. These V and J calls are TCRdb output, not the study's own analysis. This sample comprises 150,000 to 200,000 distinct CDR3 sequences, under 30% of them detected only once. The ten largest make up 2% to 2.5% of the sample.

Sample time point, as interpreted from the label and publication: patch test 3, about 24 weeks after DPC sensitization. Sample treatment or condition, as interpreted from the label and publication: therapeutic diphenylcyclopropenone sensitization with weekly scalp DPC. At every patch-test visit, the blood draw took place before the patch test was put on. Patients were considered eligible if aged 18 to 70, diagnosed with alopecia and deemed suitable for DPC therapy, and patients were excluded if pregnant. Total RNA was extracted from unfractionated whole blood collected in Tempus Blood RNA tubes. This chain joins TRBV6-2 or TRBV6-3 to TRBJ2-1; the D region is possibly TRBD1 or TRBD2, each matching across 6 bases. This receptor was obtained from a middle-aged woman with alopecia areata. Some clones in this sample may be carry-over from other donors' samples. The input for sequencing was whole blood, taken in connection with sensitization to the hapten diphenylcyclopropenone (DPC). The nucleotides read TGTGCCAGCAGTTACATGCGAGGGGGGCAGCAGTTCTTC. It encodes CASSYMRGGQQFF.